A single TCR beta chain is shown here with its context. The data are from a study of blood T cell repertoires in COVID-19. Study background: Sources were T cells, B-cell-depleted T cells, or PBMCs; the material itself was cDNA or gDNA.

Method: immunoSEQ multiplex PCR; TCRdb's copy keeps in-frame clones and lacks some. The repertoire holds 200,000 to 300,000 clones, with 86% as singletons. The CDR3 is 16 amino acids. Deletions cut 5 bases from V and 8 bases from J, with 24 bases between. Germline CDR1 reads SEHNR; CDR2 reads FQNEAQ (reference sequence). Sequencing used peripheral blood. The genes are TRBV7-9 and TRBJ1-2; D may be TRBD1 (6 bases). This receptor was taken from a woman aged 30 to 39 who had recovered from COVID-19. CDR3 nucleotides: TGTGCCAGCAGCCCCCCCGGTAGCAGGGGAAGGGAAGGCTACACCTTC. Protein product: CASSPPGSRGREGYTF. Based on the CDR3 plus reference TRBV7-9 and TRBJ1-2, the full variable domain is DTGVSQNPRHKITKRGQNVTFRCDPISEHNRLYWYRQTLGQGPEFLTYFQNEAQLEKSRLLSDRFSAERPKGSFSTLEIQRTEQGDSAMYLCASSPPGSRGREGYTFGSGTRLTVV.